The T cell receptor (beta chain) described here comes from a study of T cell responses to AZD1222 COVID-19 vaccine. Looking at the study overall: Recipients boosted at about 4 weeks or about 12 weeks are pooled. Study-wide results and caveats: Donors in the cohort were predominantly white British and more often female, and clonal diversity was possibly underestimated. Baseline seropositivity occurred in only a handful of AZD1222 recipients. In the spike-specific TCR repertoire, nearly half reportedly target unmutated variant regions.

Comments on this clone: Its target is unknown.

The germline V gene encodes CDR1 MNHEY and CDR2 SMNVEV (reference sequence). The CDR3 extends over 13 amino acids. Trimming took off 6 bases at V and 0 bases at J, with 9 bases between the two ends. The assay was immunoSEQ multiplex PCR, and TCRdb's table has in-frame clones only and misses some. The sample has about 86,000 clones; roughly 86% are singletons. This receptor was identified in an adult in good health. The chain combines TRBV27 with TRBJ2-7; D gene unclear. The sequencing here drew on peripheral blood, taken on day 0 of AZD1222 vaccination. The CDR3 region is CASRDGYSYEQYF. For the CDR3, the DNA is TGTGCCAGCAGGGACGGATACTCCTACGAGCAGTACTTC.